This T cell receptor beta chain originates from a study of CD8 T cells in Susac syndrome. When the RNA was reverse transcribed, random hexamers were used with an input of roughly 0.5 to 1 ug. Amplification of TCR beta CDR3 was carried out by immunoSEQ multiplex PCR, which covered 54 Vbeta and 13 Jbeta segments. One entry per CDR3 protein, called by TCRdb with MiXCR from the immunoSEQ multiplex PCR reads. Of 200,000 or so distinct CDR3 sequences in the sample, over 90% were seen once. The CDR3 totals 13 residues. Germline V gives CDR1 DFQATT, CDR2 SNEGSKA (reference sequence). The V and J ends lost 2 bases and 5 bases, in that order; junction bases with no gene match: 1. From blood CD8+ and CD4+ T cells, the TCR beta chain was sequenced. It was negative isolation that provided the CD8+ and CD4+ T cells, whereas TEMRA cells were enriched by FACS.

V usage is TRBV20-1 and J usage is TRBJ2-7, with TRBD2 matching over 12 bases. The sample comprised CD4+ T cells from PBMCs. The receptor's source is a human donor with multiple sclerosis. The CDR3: CSARLAGGHEQYF. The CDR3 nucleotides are TGCAGTGCTAGACTAGCGGGAGGGCACGAGCAGTACTTC.